Here is one T cell receptor (beta chain) with its context. Its matching antigen is unknown. This specimen belongs to a study of multiple sclerosis patients with progressive multifocal leukoencephalopathy. Spiked into each PCR were synthetic inline TR CDR3 controls of all V-J pairings. Only in-frame clones appear in the TCRdb table, and some are missing; sequencing was by immunoSEQ multiplex PCR. Of over 20,000 clones listed, 80% to 95% are singletons. Noted time point: roughly 12 months of natalizumab therapy. Germline-derived CDR1 and CDR2 are MNHEY and SVGAGI. V lost 7 bases to trimming and J lost 7 bases, with 14 bases between them. The CDR3 totals 13 residues. Study results and limitations: Findings may reflect JC virus infection or just general immunocompromise. No common TRBV or TRBJ usage or pairing appeared at PML. Clones expanded at PML were already present before and during natalizumab.

The sequenced sample was PBMCs, obtained from a patient treated with natalizumab. The chain couples TRBV6-5 to TRBJ1-5, with D maybe TRBD1 (5 bases). This receptor was taken from a man aged 25-45 years with multiple sclerosis. CDR3 in DNA: TGTGCCAGCATGGGGGAGGGAGGACAGCCCCAGCATTTT. Protein product: CASMGEGGQPQHF.